These 24 T cell receptor beta chains came from one sample sequenced in a study of blood T cell repertoires in COVID-19. The assay was immunoSEQ multiplex PCR, and TCRdb's table has in-frame clones only and misses some. The table has 140,000 or so clones, 65% to 85% seen once. What was sequenced was peripheral blood. The receptors come from a man aged 30 to 39 with COVID-19, enrolled during active disease.

The chain recombines TRBV19 with TRBJ1-2, with D hard to call. The CDR3 length is 13 residues. Germline assignment: CDR1 LNHDA and CDR2 SQIVND (reference sequence). The V and J ends lost 0 bases and 5 bases respectively, with 7 bases between them. CDR3 region: CASSIDHGYGYTF. DNA of the CDR3: TGTGCCAGTAGTATAGATCACGGGTATGGCTACACCTTC.

The chain combines TRBV6-1 with TRBJ2-7; perhaps TRBD2 as D (6 bases). With 3 bases removed from V and 4 bases from J, the gap between germline ends came to 13 bases. Looked up from germline, CDR1 is MNHNS and CDR2 is SASEGT. The CDR3 contains 14 residues. Here the CDR3 DNA reads TGTGCCAGCAGTGAGGTCGGAGGGTGGTACGAGCAGTACTTC. Protein product: CASSEVGGWYEQYF.

This rearrangement joins TRBV7-2 to TRBJ1-6; D possibly corresponds to TRBD1 (5 bases). V shed 4 bases and J shed 12 bases, with 10 bases lying between them. CDR3 length: 12 amino acids. Germline values: CDR1 SGHTA, CDR2 FQGNSA. The CDR3 spells CASSSPGGPLHF. DNA of the CDR3: TGTGCCAGCAGCTCCCCCGGGGGACCCCTCCACTTT.

This chain joins TRBV4-1 and TRBJ2-7; 7 bases align to TRBD2. CDR1 and CDR2 (germline): MGHRA, YSYEKL. The CDR3 loop spans 13 amino acids. The ends lost 3 bases at V and 5 bases at J; junction bases unmatched: 4. DNA for the CDR3: TGCGCCAGCAGCCATTACAGCGGGGACGAGCAGTACTTC. Its protein product is CASSHYSGDEQYF.

V usage is TRBV2 and J usage is TRBJ2-3; 11 nucleotides align to TRBD1. The length of the CDR3 is 17 residues. Germline V gives CDR1 SNHLY, CDR2 FYNNEI. V lost 5 bases and J lost 0; bases outside the gene matches: 7. CDR3 sequence reads: CASSQRTGGLSTDTQYF. The CDR3, as DNA: TGTGCCAGCAGTCAGAGGACAGGGGGCTTAAGCACAGATACGCAGTATTTT. Using reference TRBV2 and TRBJ2-3 for the parts outside the CDR3, the full variable domain is EPEVTQTPSHQVTQMGQEVILRCVPISNHLYFYWYRQILGQKVEFLVSFYNNEISEKSEIFDDQFSVERPDGSNFTLKIRSTKLEDSAMYFCASSQRTGGLSTDTQYFGPGTRLTVL.

This clone was detected a few times. The chain is built from TRBV9 and TRBJ2-7, with no clear D. Germline CDR1 and CDR2: SGDLS and YYNGEE. Trimming left V 6 bases short and J 0 bases short, with 19 bases between. This CDR3 is 16 amino acids long. The CDR3 DNA is TGTGCCAGCAACCCCAGTCGGGTCACGAGCTCCTACGAGCAGTACTTC. This codes for CASNPSRVTSSYEQYF.

This clone was counted between two and nine times. This chain uses TRBV11-2 with TRBJ2-1, with D unresolved. The CDR3 extends over 14 amino acids. Per the germline V gene, CDR1 is SGHAT and CDR2 is FQNNGV. Trimming removed 8 bases at V and 3 bases at J, with 14 bases between. The chain's CDR3 is CASGARYDYNEQFF. CDR3 in DNA: TGTGCCAGCGGTGCGCGGTACGACTACAATGAGCAGTTCTTC.

The chain links TRBV24-1 to TRBJ1-2, with TRBD1 matching over 7 bases. Germline trimming cut 6 bases from V and 7 bases from J; bases unmatched to any gene: 10. There are 14 residues in the CDR3. The germline gives CDR1 KGHDR, CDR2 SFDVKD. CDR3 bases: TGTGCCACCAGTCCCGCCAGGGGGGCGACTGGCTACACCTTC. Translated: CATSPARGATGYTF.

V gene TRBV4-2 combines with J gene TRBJ2-1; TRBD2 matches 10 bases. This CDR3 is 13 amino acids long. Trimming at V came to 5 bases and at J to 8 bases, leaving 3 bases not matched to a gene. Germline-derived CDR1 and CDR2 are LGHNA and YNFKEQ. The CDR3 DNA sequence: TGTGCCAGCAGCTCTAGCGGGAGAGATGAGCAGTTCTTC. Its translation is CASSSSGRDEQFF.

The rearrangement joins TRBV19 to TRBJ2-1; D unresolved. CDR3 length: 16 residues. Germline lookup yields CDR1 LNHDA and CDR2 SQIVND (reference sequence). V shed 1 base and J shed 5 bases, with 15 bases lying between them. The CDR3 is CASSIGLGGPHNEQFF. Here the CDR3 DNA reads TGTGCCAGTAGTATAGGCCTCGGCGGTCCCCACAATGAGCAGTTCTTC.

This clone was seen a handful of times. The rearrangement links TRBV19 to TRBJ2-7; perhaps TRBD1 as D (5 bases). The V and J ends lost 1 base and 2 bases respectively, with 12 bases between them. The CDR3 sequence is 15 residues long. Germline loops: CDR1 LNHDA, CDR2 SQIVND (reference sequence). CDR3 in DNA: TGTGCCAGTAGTATAGGGGGCAGTCCTCCCTACGAGCAGTACTTC. Its translation is CASSIGGSPPYEQYF.

The rearrangement links TRBV3-1 (or the pseudogene TRBV3-2) to TRBJ1-1; no clear D gene. Germline-derived CDR1 and CDR2 are LGHDT and YNNKEL (reference sequence). The V gene lost 7 bases and the J gene lost 7 bases, with 10 bases spanning the gap. The CDR3 spans 11 residues. The CDR3 protein is CASKASGEAFF. The CDR3 DNA is TGTGCCAGCAAGGCTAGTGGTGAAGCTTTCTTT.

J is TRBJ2-7 and V is TRBV2, with TRBD1 identical over 7 bases. Germline V lookup: CDR1 SNHLY, CDR2 FYNNEI. The trim removed 6 bases at V and 3 bases at J, leaving 2 bases unmatched. This CDR3 has 12 residues. The CDR3 sequence is CASRNRGYEQYF. The CDR3 nucleotides read TGTGCCAGCAGGAACAGGGGCTACGAGCAGTACTTC.

The V gene is TRBV29-1, the J gene TRBJ2-3; the match to TRBD2 covers 8 bases. The J segment lost 1 base and the V segment lost 5 bases, leaving 23 bases of the junction unmatched. This CDR3 has 20 residues. Germline V lookup: CDR1 SQVTM, CDR2 ANQGSEA. CDR3 loop: CSVTGRVGKAGVGRTDTQYF. In nucleotides, the CDR3 is TGCAGCGTTACCGGGAGGGTGGGAAAAGCGGGAGTGGGGCGCACAGATACGCAGTATTTT.

CDR3 in amino acids: CASSYQGRPGGYTF. DNA of the CDR3: TGTGCCAGCAGTTACCAGGGGCGCCCCGGGGGCTACACCTTC. The genes are TRBV6-5 and TRBJ1-2; a possible D gene is TRBD1 (6 bases). V was pared by 2 bases and J by 8 bases, with 15 bases between. Germline CDR1 MNHEY, CDR2 SVGAGI. The CDR3 spans 14 residues.

This chain links TRBV28 with TRBJ2-1, with D perhaps matching TRBD1 (5 bases). The CDR3 runs to 11 residues. V shed 2 bases and J shed 13 bases, with 9 bases lying between them. Germline V lookup: CDR1 MDHEN, CDR2 SYDVKM. The CDR3 DNA reads TGTGCCAGCAGTTTAGGGGCAAACCAGTTCTTC. This sequence encodes CASSLGANQFF.

The chain is built from TRBV10-1 and TRBJ2-7, with a possible D match to TRBD2 (6 bases). Trimming removed 3 bases from V and 6 bases from J, with 15 bases in between. The length of the CDR3 is 14 residues. Looked up from germline, CDR1 is WNHNN and CDR2 is SYGVQD (reference sequence). The CDR3 sequence: CASSDAGLDGEQYF. As DNA, the CDR3 is TGCGCCAGCAGTGACGCGGGGCTGGACGGCGAGCAGTACTTC.

V is TRBV7-3 and J is TRBJ2-5; 11 nucleotides match TRBD2. The J segment lost 5 bases and the V segment lost 3 bases, leaving 14 bases of the junction unmatched. CDR1 and CDR2 (germline): SGHTA, FQGTGA. The length of the CDR3 is 18 residues. For the CDR3, the DNA is TGTGCCAGCAGCTTTCGACTAGCGGGATCATCGTCCGGGGAGACCCAGTACTTC. It codes for CASSFRLAGSSSGETQYF. Filled out from reference TRBV7-3 and TRBJ2-5, the complete variable domain reads GAGVSQTPSNKVTEKGKYVELRCDPISGHTALYWYRQSLGQGPEFLIYFQGTGAADDSGLPNDRFFAVRPEGSVSTLKIQRTERGDSAVYLCASSFRLAGSSSGETQYFGPGTRLLVL.

The chain combines TRBV2 with TRBJ2-7; D is unclear. CDR1 is SNHLY and CDR2 is FYNNEI in the germline V gene. V gave up 7 bases and J gave up 0 bases, with 19 bases separating them. The CDR3 has 16 residues. CDR3 region: CASTSLTAHHSYEQYF. The DNA of the CDR3 is TGTGCCAGCACCTCTTTAACTGCTCATCACTCCTACGAGCAGTACTTC.

The chain employs TRBV6-5 and TRBJ2-7; 7 nucleotides line up with TRBD2. J gave up 5 bases and V 6 bases, and 4 bases lay outside the gene matches. The CDR3 has 12 amino acids. Germline lookup yields CDR1 MNHEY and CDR2 SVGAGI. CDR3 bases: TGTGCCAGCAGAACTAGCGATAACGAGCAGTACTTC. Translating it yields CASRTSDNEQYF.

The rearrangement links TRBV10-1 to TRBJ2-7, with TRBD1 identical over 9 bases. The CDR3 spans 15 residues. The ends lost 6 bases at V and 2 bases at J; junction bases unmatched: 8. Germline CDR1 reads WNHNN; CDR2 reads SYGVQD (reference sequence). The DNA of the CDR3 is TGCGCCAGCAGCGCCGGGACAGGGCCGGCCTACGAGCAGTACTTC. It yields the protein CASSAGTGPAYEQYF.

The V call is TRBV2, the J call TRBJ2-3, with a possible D match to TRBD1 (6 bases). Between the trimmed V and J ends, which lost 5 bases and 0 bases, there was a span of 12 bases. CDR1 and CDR2 (germline): SNHLY, FYNNEI. CDR3 size: 15 residues. The CDR3 here is CASSFRTASTDTQYF. The CDR3 nucleotides are TGTGCCAGCAGTTTCCGGACAGCTAGCACAGATACGCAGTATTTT.

The chain recombines TRBV28 with TRBJ2-2; D might be TRBD2 (5 bases). Germline CDR1 MDHEN, CDR2 SYDVKM. V dropped 7 bases and J dropped 5 bases, with 14 bases sitting between them. This CDR3 contains 14 residues. DNA of the CDR3: TGTGCCAGCAATGGGAGAGCTAGAACCGGGGAGCTGTTTTTT. It yields the protein CASNGRARTGELFF.

The chain has TRBV2 and TRBJ2-2; D possibly corresponds to TRBD1 (6 bases). The CDR3 runs 14 residues. The V end was cut by 6 bases, the J end by 4 bases, with 12 bases between. Germline V gene data show CDR1 as SNHLY and CDR2 as FYNNEI. CDR3 residues: CASRTGTSTGELFF. CDR3 DNA sequence: TGTGCCAGCAGGACCGGGACATCCACCGGGGAGCTGTTTTTT.